Below are 5 T cell receptor beta chains sequenced from a single sample in a study of T cells in Graves' hyperthyroidism and ophthalmopathy (dated 2019 in TCRdb). Library prep was done by multiplex PCR. Sequencing relied on an Illumina HiSeq 2000. Amplification of TCR beta CDR3 regions was carried out from RNA transcripts. The first round of RT-PCR for the TCR CDR3 was performed with the HTBI primer set and the Qiagen OneStep RT-PCR kit. Through fastp at Q25 and MiXCR, TCRdb rebuilt clones from the public reads, retaining in-frame beta chains. Each entry merges the rows of one CDR3 protein and shows their most common DNA and genes. The sample table shows over 300,000 distinct CDR3 sequences, and approximately 15% are seen once. 9.5% to 12% of the sample is held by the ten biggest clonotypes. The sample consisted of blood. The source is a woman in her sixties with Graves' hyperthyroidism.

This clonotype was counted ten times or more. This rearrangement joins TRBV11-2 to TRBJ2-1; 7 nucleotides agree with TRBD2. This CDR3 spans 15 amino acids. CDR1 and CDR2 (germline): SGHAT, FQNNGV. After removal of 0 bases from V and 7 bases from J, the junction contained 6 bases not matched to a gene. The CDR3 here is CASSLDRTRGNEQFF. The CDR3 DNA reads as TGTGCCAGCAGCTTAGATCGGACTAGGGGAAATGAGCAGTTCTTC. Full variable domain (outside the CDR3, taken from reference TRBV11-2 and TRBJ2-1): EAGVAQSPRYKIIEKRQSVAFWCNPISGHATLYWYQQILGQGPKLLIQFQNNGVVDDSQLPKDRFSAERLKGVDSTLKIQPAKLEDSAVYLCASSLDRTRGNEQFFGPGTRLTVL.

This sequence joins TRBV12-3 or TRBV12-4 and TRBJ2-5; D may be TRBD1 (5 bases). The germline V and J ends were trimmed by 7 bases and 5 bases, with 14 bases remaining between them. The CDR3 is 13 residues long. The CDR3 sequence is CASNSDSEETQYF. CDR3 nucleotides: TGTGCCAGCAACTCCGACAGTGAGGAGACCCAGTACTTC.

Only a few counts were recorded for this clonotype. The chain uses TRBV5-4 and TRBJ2-2; D is possibly TRBD2 (5 bases). Germline lookup yields CDR1 SGHNT and CDR2 YYREEE (reference sequence). The CDR3 sequence is 13 residues long. Trimming stripped 1 base from V and 6 bases from J, with 7 bases between. Here the CDR3 reads CASSLPGSGELFF. CDR3 DNA sequence: TGTGCCAGCAGCTTGCCGGGGTCCGGGGAGCTGTTTTTT.

This clonotype is a singleton in its sample. A read error is possible here, since a much larger clone lies one base away. The chain links TRBV5-1 to TRBJ2-1, with D unresolved. The germline gives CDR1 SGHRS, CDR2 YFSETQ. The CDR3 is 16 amino acids. Here the CDR3 DNA reads TGCGCCAGCAGCTTGGACAAAATCAGCTCCTACAATGAGCAGCTCTTC. It translates to CASSLDKISSYNEQLF. Combining the CDR3 with reference TRBV5-1 and TRBJ2-1 gives the whole variable domain KAGVTQTPRYLIKTRGQQVTLSCSPISGHRSVSWYQQTPGQGLQFLFEYFSETQRNKGNFPGRFSGRQFSNSRSEMNVSTLELGDSALYLCASSLDKISSYNEQLFGPGTRLTVL.

This clonotype was detected many times. CDR3 coding DNA: TGTGCCAGCAGCTCAGGGGGGGGCCTCAGCTCTGGAAACACCATATATTTT. Encoded protein: CASSSGGGLSSGNTIYF. This sequence joins TRBV3-1 and TRBJ1-3, with 7 bases matching TRBD1. The V gene end was trimmed by 5 bases and the J gene end by 0 bases; junction bases not matched to a gene: 10. CDR3 length: 17 residues. Germline CDR1 LGHDT, CDR2 YNNKEL (reference sequence).